The 6 T cell receptor beta chains in this list originate from one sample, sequenced in a study of PD-L1 blockade in urothelial cancer. Generated by immunoSEQ multiplex PCR, the TCRdb table keeps only in-frame clones and is missing some. The sample carries 35,000 to 45,000 clones, 83% recorded once. Time point meaning: peripheral blood 6 weeks after treatment start. Sample: PBMCs, taken around atezolizumab (anti-PD-L1) treatment. The receptors stem from a man aged 55 to 70 with urothelial cancer.

This clone was picked up a small number of times. The chain recombines TRBV6-1 with TRBJ1-1; TRBD1 matches 7 bases. The length of the CDR3 is 15 residues. V dropped 3 bases and J dropped 0; count of bases not matched to a gene: 4. Looked up from germline, CDR1 is MNHNS and CDR2 is SASEGT. CDR3 loop: CASSDTGVLNTEAFF. The CDR3 DNA reads as TGTGCCAGCAGTGATACAGGGGTATTGAACACTGAAGCTTTCTTT.

CDR3 region: CASSLGDTIYF. In nucleotides, the CDR3 is TGCGCCAGCAGCTTGGGAGACACCATATATTTT. The V and J genes are TRBV5-1 and TRBJ1-3; D remains ambiguous. V was trimmed by 0 bases and J by 8 bases, leaving 3 bases between them. This CDR3 is 11 amino acids long. In germline, CDR1 is SGHRS, CDR2 YFSETQ.

This clone is categorized as large. The genes are TRBV28 and TRBJ2-7; TRBD1 matches at 8 bases. With V trimmed by 6 bases and J by 2 bases, 9 bases remained unmatched. Looked up from germline, CDR1 is MDHEN and CDR2 is SYDVKM. The CDR3 covers 15 residues. The CDR3: CASSLRGQATYEQYF. DNA of the CDR3: TGTGCCAGCAGCCTAAGGGGACAGGCGACCTACGAGCAGTACTTC. The full variable domain, with the rest looked up from reference TRBV28 and TRBJ2-7, is DVKVTQSSRYLVKRTGEKVFLECVQDMDHENMFWYRQDPGLGLRLIYFSYDVKMKEKGDIPEGYSVSREKKERFSLILESASTNQTSMYLCASSLRGQATYEQYFGPGTRLTVT.

The chain recombines TRBV5-1 with TRBJ2-7; weak D call: TRBD2 (6 bases). The CDR3 is made up of 13 amino acids. The germline CDR1 and CDR2 sequences are SGHRS and YFSETQ. Trimming shortened V by 0 bases and J by 4 bases, and 8 bases separated the two germline ends. DNA of the CDR3: TGCGCCAGCAGCTTGGGCGGGGAATACGAGCAGTACTTC. This translates into CASSLGGEYEQYF.

The genes are TRBV29-1 and TRBJ2-7, with TRBD1 as a possible D gene (6 bases). The length of the CDR3 is 13 residues. Germline V lookup: CDR1 SQVTM, CDR2 ANQGSEA. V was pared by 2 bases and J by 4 bases, with 12 bases between. The CDR3 loop is CSVEQGTQYEQYF. The CDR3 nucleotides read TGCAGCGTTGAACAGGGGACCCAGTACGAGCAGTACTTC.

The chain carries TRBV5-1 and TRBJ1-1; D perhaps matches TRBD1 (6 bases). Between the trimmed V and J ends, which lost 4 bases and 1 base, there was a span of 14 bases. Germline CDR1 and CDR2: SGHRS and YFSETQ. This CDR3 contains 15 residues. The CDR3 is CASSKEDRWNTEAFF. In DNA form, the CDR3 reads TGCGCCAGCAGCAAGGAGGACAGATGGAACACTGAAGCTTTCTTT.